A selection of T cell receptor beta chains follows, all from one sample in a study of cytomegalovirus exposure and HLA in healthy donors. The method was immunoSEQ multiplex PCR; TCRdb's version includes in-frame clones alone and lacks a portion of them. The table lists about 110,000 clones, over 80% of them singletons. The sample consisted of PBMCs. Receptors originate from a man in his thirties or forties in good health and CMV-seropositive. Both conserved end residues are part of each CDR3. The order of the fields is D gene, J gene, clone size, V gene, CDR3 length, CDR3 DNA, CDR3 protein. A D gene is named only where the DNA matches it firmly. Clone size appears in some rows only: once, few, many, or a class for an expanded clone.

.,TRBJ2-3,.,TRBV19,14,TGTGCCAGTACCGTACACCTCCGCACAGATACGCAGTATTTT,CASTVHLRTDTQYF
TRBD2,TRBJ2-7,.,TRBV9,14,TGTGCCAGCAGCCTACTAGCGGGGGAGTACGAGCAGTACTTC,CASSLLAGEYEQYF
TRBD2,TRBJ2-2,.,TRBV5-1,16,TGCGCCAGCAGCAATGGACTAGCGGGGGGCCACGTGAAGCTGTTTTTT,CASSNGLAGGHVKLFF
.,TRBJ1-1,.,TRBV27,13,TGTGCCAGCAGTTCACCGGGGAACACTGAAGCTTTCTTT,CASSSPGNTEAFF
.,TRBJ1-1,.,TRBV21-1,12,TGTGCCAGCGGGTTCCTCGACAGTGAAGCTTTCTTT,CASGFLDSEAFF
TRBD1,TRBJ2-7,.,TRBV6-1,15,TGTGCCAGCAGGCCCCGGACAGGGGGATTAGGGGAGCAGTACTTC,CASRPRTGGLGEQYF
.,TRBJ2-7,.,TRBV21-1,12,TGTGCCAAACCGGGACTAATCTACGAGCAGTACTTC,CAKPGLIYEQYF
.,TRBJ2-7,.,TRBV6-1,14,TGTGCCAGCAGTGTTACAGGACCCTTCTACGAGCAGTACTTC,CASSVTGPFYEQYF
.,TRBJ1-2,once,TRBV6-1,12,TGTGCCAGCAGTGGATCGGGTTATGGCTACACCTTC,CASSGSGYGYTF
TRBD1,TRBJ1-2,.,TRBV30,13,TGTGCCTGGAGGACGGACAGGGGGGTTGGCTACACCTTC,CAWRTDRGVGYTF
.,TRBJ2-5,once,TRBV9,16,TGTGCCAGCAGCGTAGGATCTAGTCTATCTCAAGAGACCCAGTACTTC,CASSVGSSLSQETQYF
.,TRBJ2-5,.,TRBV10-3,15,TGTGCCACGGCGCGGCGGGCGGAATTACAAGAGACCCAGTACTTC,CATARRAELQETQYF
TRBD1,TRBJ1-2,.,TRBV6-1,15,TGTGCCAGCAGTGAAGACAGGGGGCGAAACTATGGCTACACCTTC,CASSEDRGRNYGYTF
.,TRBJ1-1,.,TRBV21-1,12,TGTGCCAGCCACGCCAGGGGCACTGAAGCTTTCTTT,CASHARGTEAFF
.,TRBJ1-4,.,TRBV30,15,TGTGCCTGGGGAGGACAGCGAACAACTAATGAAAAACTGTTTTTT,CAWGGQRTTNEKLFF
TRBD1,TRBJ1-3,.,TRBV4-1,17,TGCGCCAGCAGCCACCTCCGACAGGGCACCCTCGGAAACACCATATATTTT,CASSHLRQGTLGNTIYF
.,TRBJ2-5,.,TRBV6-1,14,TGTGTCAGCAGCCTTCTACAGAGCAAAGAGACCCAGTACTTC,CVSSLLQSKETQYF
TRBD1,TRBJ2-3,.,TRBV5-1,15,TGCGCCAGCAGCGACAGGGGGGCTAGCACAGATACGCAGTATTTT,CASSDRGASTDTQYF
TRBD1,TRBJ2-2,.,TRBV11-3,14,TGTGCCAGCAGGTCGACAGGGGGCCCCGGGGAGCTGTTTTTT,CASRSTGGPGELFF
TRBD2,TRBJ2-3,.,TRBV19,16,TGTGCCAGTAGTATACAGGCTAGCGGGGGGGCGGATACGCAGTATTTT,CASSIQASGGADTQYF
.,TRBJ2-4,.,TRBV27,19,TGTGCCAGCAGTTTATCGCCCCCCCGGACAGTCAGAGCCAAAAACATTCAGTACTTC,CASSLSPPRTVRAKNIQYF
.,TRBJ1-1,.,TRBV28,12,TGTGCCAGCGGCCAGGGGCCGGCTGAAGCTTTCTTT,CASGQGPAEAFF
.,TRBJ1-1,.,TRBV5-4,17,TGTGCCAGCAGCCCAACAGGGAGCTCTCCAATGAACACTGAAGCTTTCTTT,CASSPTGSSPMNTEAFF
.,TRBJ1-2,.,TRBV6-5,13,TGTGCCAGCAGTTACTCCTCGGGGGTCGGCTACACCTTC,CASSYSSGVGYTF
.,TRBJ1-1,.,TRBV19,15,TGTGCCAGTAGTATAGCTCCCAGGGTGAACACTGAAGCTTTCTTT,CASSIAPRVNTEAFF
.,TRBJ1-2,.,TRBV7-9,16,TGTGCCAGCAGCTTAGATCCCCCGGGCGGGCCCTATGGCTACACCTTC,CASSLDPPGGPYGYTF
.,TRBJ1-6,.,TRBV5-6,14,TGTGCCAGCAGCTTGGAACATGCAGGTTCACTCCTCCACTTT,CASSLEHAGSLLHF
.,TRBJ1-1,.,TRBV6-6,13,TGTGCCAGCAGCCCTACAGGAGACACTGAAGCTTTCTTT,CASSPTGDTEAFF
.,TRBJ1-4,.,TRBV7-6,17,TGTGCCAGCAGCCCGACGGGGGGGAGCCGTCGGAATGAAAAACTGTTTTTT,CASSPTGGSRRNEKLFF
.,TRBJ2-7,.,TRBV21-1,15,TGTGCCAGCAGCAAAGGTCCGGACAGGGGATACGAGCAGTACTTC,CASSKGPDRGYEQYF
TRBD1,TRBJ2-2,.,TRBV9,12,TGTGCCAGCAGCCCGGACAGGGATCAGCTGTTTTTT,CASSPDRDQLFF
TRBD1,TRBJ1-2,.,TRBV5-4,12,TGTGCCAGCGGAGACAGGGTTAAAGGCTACACCTTC,CASGDRVKGYTF
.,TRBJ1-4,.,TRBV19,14,TGTGCCAGTTCCCCACGGGGGGTTAATGAAAAACTGTTTTTT,CASSPRGVNEKLFF
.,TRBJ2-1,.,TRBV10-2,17,TGCGCCAGCAGTGATTCTGGGCTATTTGGGTTGTACAATGAGCAGTTCTTC,CASSDSGLFGLYNEQFF
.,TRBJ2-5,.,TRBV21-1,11,TGTGCCAGCAGCGGGGGGGAGACCCAGTACTTC,CASSGGETQYF
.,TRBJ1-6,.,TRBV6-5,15,TGTGCCAGCAGTTATAAGTTCGTAGGGGGTTCACCCCTCCACTTT,CASSYKFVGGSPLHF
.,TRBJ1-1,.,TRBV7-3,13,TGTGCCAGCAGCTCCCAGGAGAACACTGAAGCTTTCTTT,CASSSQENTEAFF
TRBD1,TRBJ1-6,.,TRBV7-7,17,TGTGCCAGCAGCCTCCGGGACAGGGGACCCTATAATTCACCCCTCCACTTT,CASSLRDRGPYNSPLHF
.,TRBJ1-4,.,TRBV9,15,TGTGCCAGCAGCGTAGGGGTGACACCTAATGAAAAACTGTTTTTT,CASSVGVTPNEKLFF
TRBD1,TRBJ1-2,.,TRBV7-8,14,TGTGCCAGCAGCACAGACGGACAGGGCTATGGCTACACCTTC,CASSTDGQGYGYTF
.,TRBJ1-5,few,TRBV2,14,TGTGCCAGCAGTGTAAGGGGATATGATCAGCCCCAGCATTTT,CASSVRGYDQPQHF
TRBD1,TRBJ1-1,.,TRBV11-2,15,TGTGCCAGCAGCCCTCGGGACAGGGTTTTCACTGAAGCTTTCTTT,CASSPRDRVFTEAFF
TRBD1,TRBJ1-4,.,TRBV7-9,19,TGTGCCAGCAGCTCCCCCTACGCGCCGAGGACAGGGATAAGAGAAAAACTGTTTTTT,CASSSPYAPRTGIREKLFF
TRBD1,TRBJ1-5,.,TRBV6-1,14,TGTGCCAGCAGAAGGACAGGGGGAGGTCAGCCCCAGCATTTT,CASRRTGGGQPQHF
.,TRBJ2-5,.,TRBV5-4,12,TGTGCCAGCAGCTTTTCGGAAGAGACCCAGTACTTC,CASSFSEETQYF
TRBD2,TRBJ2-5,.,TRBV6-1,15,TGTGCCAGCAGGAAAATGGGACTAGGTGGAGAGACCCAGTACTTC,CASRKMGLGGETQYF
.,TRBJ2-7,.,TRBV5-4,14,TGTGCCAGCAGCCCTTTTGCGGGGACCTACGAGCAGTACTTC,CASSPFAGTYEQYF
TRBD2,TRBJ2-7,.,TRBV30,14,TGTGCCTCGGGACTAGCGGGGGGCCGGGGGGAGCAGTACTTC,CASGLAGGRGEQYF
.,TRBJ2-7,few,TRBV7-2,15,TGTGCCAGCAGCGACCAAGGGGTGGTCTGGGACGAGCAGTACTTC,CASSDQGVVWDEQYF
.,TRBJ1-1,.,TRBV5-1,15,TGCGCCAGCAGCTCGCAGAGCCGAGGGAACACTGAAGCTTTCTTT,CASSSQSRGNTEAFF